A single TCR beta chain is shown here with its context. Its antigen is not identified. The data are from a study of response to subunit inactivated influenza vaccine. Study conclusions and caveats: Authors suggested that a seasonal influenza vaccination recruits few new T cells each time.

V lost 4 bases to trimming and J lost 7 bases, with 14 bases between them. CDR3 length: 13 amino acids. From germline, CDR1 is LGHNA and CDR2 YSLEER. From the RT-PCR reads, TCRdb called clonotypes with MiXCR, one entry per CDR3 protein. The sample yields about 500,000 distinct CDR3 sequences, over 10% seen once. The specimen comprised PBMCs from blood, sampled roughly 6 weeks after vaccination. The TCR comes from a man aged 50 to 60 who received an inactivated influenza vaccine. The V and J genes are TRBV4-3 and TRBJ2-7; D is possibly TRBD2 (6 bases). The chain's CDR3 is CASSPRSGDEQYF. The DNA for the CDR3 is TGCGCCAGCAGCCCCCGGTCGGGGGATGAGCAGTACTTC.